The clone carrying this T cell receptor beta chain was detected ten times or more. Its antigen is unknown. This record comes from a study of CD8 T cells in ankylosing spondylitis. Broader study findings: Researchers reportedly found disease-linked clones significantly enriched in matched ankylosing spondylitis synovial fluid. Characteristic, it appeared, of ankylosing spondylitis blood was a TCR beta motif of several highly homologous variants.

MiXCR was run by TCRdb on the 5' RACE reads, yielding one entry per CDR3 protein. This sample carries around 150,000 distinct CDR3 sequences, about an eighth of them seen once, and the ten largest clones take over 4%. Between the trimmed V and J ends, which lost 10 bases and 5 bases, there was a span of 27 bases. This CDR3 contains 17 residues. The origin of this receptor is a female donor with ankylosing spondylitis or in good health (not recorded which). The gene calls are TRBV12-3 or TRBV12-4 and TRBJ1-3, with D possibly being TRBD1 (5 bases). Sequencing was carried out using blood, either unsorted or a sorted T cell fraction (not recorded which). The CDR3, as DNA: TGTGCCATATCGCCCTTTATTCGACAGAACCAAAGAAACACCATATATTTT. Its protein product is CAISPFIRQNQRNTIYF.